Below are 14 T cell receptor beta chains sequenced from a single sample in a study of post-analysis software for immune sequencing data. Tagging with unique molecular identifiers was a feature of the TCR beta cDNA libraries. TCRdb analysed the PCR reads with MiXCR anew, one entry per CDR3 protein. The sample records around 160,000 distinct CDR3 sequences, around 36% being singletons. This specimen consisted of blood, obtained after autologous hematopoietic stem cell transplantation. These receptors all come from a girl aged 5-17 years with multiple sclerosis.

The table lists this clonotype with many counts. This sequence joins TRBV29-1 and TRBJ2-1, with 8 nucleotides matching TRBD2. Trimming removed 4 bases from V and 3 bases from J; junction bases left unmatched: 5. CDR3 length: 14 amino acids. Germline lookup yields CDR1 SQVTM and CDR2 ANQGSEA. The CDR3 DNA reads as TGCAGCGTTGGTTCTAGCGGGCTCTACAATGAGCAGTTCTTC. Translation: CSVGSSGLYNEQFF.

The gene calls are TRBV28 and TRBJ1-5, with a tentative D call TRBD1 (5 bases). Germline V lookup: CDR1 MDHEN, CDR2 SYDVKM. This CDR3 contains 14 residues. Trimming removed 3 bases from V and 2 bases from J, with 8 bases in between. As DNA, the CDR3 is TGTGCCAGCAGTTTCCGGGGGGGCAATCAGCCCCAGCATTTT. Translated, it gives CASSFRGGNQPQHF.

The chain couples TRBV5-1 to TRBJ2-5; a possible D gene is TRBD2 (5 bases). The germline CDR1 and CDR2 sequences are SGHRS and YFSETQ. Between the trimmed V and J ends, which lost 0 bases and 7 bases, there was a span of 13 bases. The CDR3 consists of 14 residues. CDR3 in amino acids: CASSLDPEGGTQYF. The CDR3 DNA sequence: TGCGCCAGCAGCTTGGATCCCGAGGGCGGGACCCAGTACTTC. The entire variable domain, with the rest obtained from reference TRBV5-1 and TRBJ2-5, is as follows: KAGVTQTPRYLIKTRGQQVTLSCSPISGHRSVSWYQQTPGQGLQFLFEYFSETQRNKGNFPGRFSGRQFSNSRSEMNVSTLELGDSALYLCASSLDPEGGTQYFGPGTRLLVL.

The chain carries TRBV20-1 and TRBJ1-1; D not resolved. Germline V gene lookup returns CDR1 DFQATT and CDR2 SNEGSKA (reference sequence). V dropped 2 bases and J dropped 1 base, with 17 bases sitting between them. The CDR3 loop spans 16 amino acids. CDR3 in amino acids: CSARQPLEDANTEAFF. The CDR3 DNA reads TGCAGTGCTAGACAACCCCTGGAGGACGCGAACACTGAAGCTTTCTTT.

The V and J genes are TRBV25-1 and TRBJ2-2; possibly TRBD1 for D (6 bases). This CDR3 contains 15 residues. Trimming shortened V by 6 bases and J by 5 bases, and 16 bases separated the two germline ends. CDR1 and CDR2 (germline): MGHDK, SYGVNS. CDR3 nucleotides: TGTGCCAGCAGCCCAGCAGGGGCGCGGACCGGGGAGCTGTTTTTT. It translates to CASSPAGARTGELFF. Variable domain in full (rest from reference TRBV25-1 and TRBJ2-2): EADIYQTPRYLVIGTGKKITLECSQTMGHDKMYWYQQDPGMELHLIHYSYGVNSTEKGDLSSESTVSRIRTEHFPLTLESARPSHTSQYLCASSPAGARTGELFFGEGSRLTVL.

V gene TRBV5-1 combines with J gene TRBJ2-1, with 9 positions matching TRBD2. Judging by the DNA end, TRBJ2-7 fits better; the J call may be wrong. This CDR3 comprises 16 residues. Per the germline V gene, CDR1 is SGHRS and CDR2 is YFSETQ. CDR3 sequence: CASTSSGTSSYNEQYF. In DNA form, the CDR3 reads TGCGCCAGCACCTCTAGCGGGACTAGCTCCTACAATGAGCAGTACTTC.

A word on this clonotype: A much larger clone lies one base from this, so it may be a read error. The gene calls are TRBV6-5 and TRBJ2-1; D perhaps matches TRBD1 (5 bases). This CDR3 spans 16 amino acids. CDR1 MNHEY and CDR2 SVGAGI come from the germline V gene. CDR3 nucleotide sequence: TGTGCCGGCAGTTACTCGATCAGGGTTGGTCGGGATGAGCAGTTCTTC. Protein product: CAGSYSIRVGRDEQFF.

The chain recombines TRBV10-3 with TRBJ1-1; D perhaps matches TRBD1 (5 bases). V lost 2 bases and J 1 base, leaving 5 bases between the germline ends. This CDR3 comprises 13 residues. Germline V lookup: CDR1 ENHRY, CDR2 SYGVKD. CDR3 nucleotide sequence: TGTGCCATCAGTGAGGGGGGGAACACTGAAGCTTTCTTT. As protein: CAISEGGNTEAFF.

The chain couples TRBV29-1 to TRBJ1-2, with D hard to call. Germline V gene lookup returns CDR1 SQVTM and CDR2 ANQGSEA. The CDR3 consists of 11 residues. The V end was cut by 0 bases, the J end by 7 bases, with 6 bases between. CDR3 amino acids: CSVEEKGGYTF. The CDR3 region has the DNA TGCAGCGTTGAAGAAAAGGGTGGCTACACCTTC.

V is TRBV5-1 and J is TRBJ2-7; 9 positions match TRBD1. Germline trimming cut 0 bases from V and 2 bases from J; bases unmatched to any gene: 3. CDR1 is SGHRS and CDR2 is YFSETQ in the germline V gene. The length of the CDR3 is 15 residues. The CDR3 DNA is TGCGCCAGCAGCTTGGACCGGACAGGGGCCTACGAGCAGTACTTC. It codes for CASSLDRTGAYEQYF. Drawing the rest from reference TRBV5-1 and TRBJ2-7, the complete variable domain is KAGVTQTPRYLIKTRGQQVTLSCSPISGHRSVSWYQQTPGQGLQFLFEYFSETQRNKGNFPGRFSGRQFSNSRSEMNVSTLELGDSALYLCASSLDRTGAYEQYFGPGTRLTVT.

The chain combines TRBV12-3 or TRBV12-4 with TRBJ2-1; a weak D match, TRBD2 (5 bases). The V gene lost 8 bases and the J gene lost 2 bases, with 16 bases spanning the gap. The CDR3 totals 15 residues. CDR3 amino acids: CASSPRAFPYNEQFF. The CDR3 region has the DNA TGTGCCAGCTCCCCGAGGGCGTTTCCCTACAATGAGCAGTTCTTC.

The chain is built from TRBV10-3 and TRBJ1-1; D is unresolved. Germline V gene data show CDR1 as ENHRY and CDR2 as SYGVKD. The CDR3 length is 14 residues. V lost 5 bases and J lost 3, with 13 bases in between. The CDR3 protein is CAISREPGDTEAFF. The CDR3 region has the DNA TGTGCCATCAGTAGGGAACCCGGGGACACTGAAGCTTTCTTT.

This clonotype appeared a few times. CDR3 loop: CSVEWWTGNYGYTF. The DNA for the CDR3 is TGCAGCGTTGAGTGGTGGACGGGTAACTATGGCTACACCTTC. The chain is built from TRBV29-1 and TRBJ1-2; D gene uncertain. Per the germline V gene, CDR1 is SQVTM and CDR2 is ANQGSEA. CDR3 length equals 14 residues. V gave up 3 bases and J gave up 1 base, with 12 bases separating them. Drawing the rest from reference TRBV29-1 and TRBJ1-2, the complete variable domain is SAVISQKPSRDICQRGTSLTIQCQVDSQVTMMFWYRQQPGQSLTLIATANQGSEATYESGFVIDKFPISRPNLTFSTLTVSNMSPEDSSIYLCSVEWWTGNYGYTFGSGTRLTVV.

The chain joins TRBV6-1 to TRBJ2-3, with D possibly being TRBD1 (8 bases). The V end lost 5 bases, the J end lost 0 bases, and 15 bases lay between the germline ends. From germline, CDR1 is MNHNS and CDR2 SASEGT. There are 16 residues in the CDR3. This CDR3 reads CASSLQGGTSTDTQYF. The DNA of the CDR3 is TGTGCCAGCAGTTTACAGGGGGGGACTAGCACAGATACGCAGTATTTT.